The text below deals with one TCR beta chain. TCRdb re-analysed the PCR reads in MiXCR, keeping a single row per CDR3 protein. The sample shows thousands of distinct CDR3 sequences, about 45% of them seen only once. This record comes from a study of immune characterization of retroperitoneal liposarcoma. Germline V gives CDR1 MNHNS, CDR2 SASEGT. This CDR3 is built from 13 residues. Input material: tumor tissue. This rearrangement joins TRBV6-1 to TRBJ2-1, with 7 nucleotides matching TRBD1. Matching the DNA end better, TRBJ2-7 makes the J call doubtful. This TCR was recovered from a male donor with retroperitoneal liposarcoma. The CDR3 spells CASRPGQYNEQYF. CDR3 DNA: TGTGCCAGCAGGCCGGGACAGTACAATGAGCAGTACTTC.